This T cell receptor beta chain was sequenced during a study of T cell responses to AZD1222 COVID-19 vaccine (dated by TCRdb to about 2021). In terms of the full investigation: A total of just over 230 trial participants underwent TCR sequencing, of whom about 210 had received two doses of AZD1222 and 26 had received two doses of the MenACWY control vaccine. Trial participants were enrolled by age into subgroups of 18-55, 56-69 and 70-plus years, and around 150, 29 and 61 TCR-sequenced participants, respectively, were included in these subgroups.

To note about this clone: The antigen it recognizes is unknown. It has no much larger one-base neighbor in the sample; base qualities were not kept.

From the cysteine up to the phenylalanine, the CDR3 has a length of 15 residues. Only the CDR3 DNA is retained, 45 bases long and in frame from the first base. V is pruned by 6 bases and J by 6 bases, leaving 8 bases of the junction without a gene match. CDR1 and CDR2 (MNHEY, SVGAGI) derive from the germline V gene. Read against the paper, the sample's time point label means: about 28 days (+/-7) after the second vaccine dose. AZD1222 recipients whose second dose came at about 4 weeks and those whose second dose came at about 12 weeks were combined into one group, since spike-specific TCR depth and breadth did not differ between the two schedules. Samples from vaccinated people were obtained from the UK trials COV001 and COV002, which included a single-blind randomized controlled phase 2/3 trial of AZD1222 (ChAdOx1 nCoV-19) in healthy adults. For TCRbeta chain sequencing, PBMC samples were collected from trial participants at day 0 and at day 28 after the second dose.

The CDR3 regions of human TCRbeta chains were analyzed by immunosequencing. The authors' pipeline ran thus. TCRs in the repertoires were compared against a reference library of SARS-CoV-2-specific TCRs that had been generated with the MIRA antigen-specificity platform. Breadth was defined as the fraction of unique TCRs that were SARS-CoV-2-associated. Depth was defined as the fraction of total T cells that were SARS-CoV-2-associated. Each spike-specific TCR was assigned to its reactive spike region and to a CD4 or CD8 class using the MIRA data. Log10-transformed breadth and depth values were compared by one-way ANOVA with Sidak's multiple comparisons tests. Drawn from immuneACCESS, this table holds only the in-frame rearrangements with V and J called that TCRdb kept. Clones are partly lost; checked studies trace under half to an unresolved V gene and leave the rest unexplained. That table gives V, J and clone size, and the DNA gave D and trimming. Recorded for this sample are 170,000 or so clones; almost 90% of them occurred a single time. The ten largest clones take up about 9.9% of the sample.

Broader findings and caveats from the paper: Conclusions about previously exposed vaccinees were limited because only six AZD1222 recipients were SARS-CoV-2 seropositive at baseline. After two AZD1222 doses, both the breadth and the depth of spike-specific TCRs were significantly higher than at day 0 and than in MenACWY recipients. Reportedly, almost half of the unique spike-specific TCRs recognized epitopes lying outside the regions that are mutated in the B.1.351 and B.1.1.7 variants. Most participants were white British and females outnumbered males, and the authors suggested that clonal diversity may have been underestimated. Vaccine-associated CD4 TCRs spanned the whole spike protein, with dominant responses in regions 160-218 and 743-854. Because no samples from the day 14 peak response were available, repertoires could be characterized only after the peak T cell response. The 56-69-year group was small, and its depth increase did not reach significance, likely because of low power.

Sequences were derived from peripheral blood, sampled 28 days after the second AZD1222 dose. This clonotype was sampled from an adult who received the AZD1222 COVID-19 vaccine. Rearrangement joined TRBV6-5 to TRBJ2-4, and 10 bases in between align with TRBD1. CDR3 protein: CASRTGGTGVNIQYF. The nucleotide sequence is given as TGTGCCAGCAGAACGGGGGGGACAGGGGTAAACATTCAGTACTTC.